A single sample is the source of the 7 T cell receptor beta chains below, sequenced in a study of blood T cells in healthy people across ages. Together with a sample-barcoded 5' primer, a J-beta primer mix was included in a second PCR lasting about 7 to 11 cycles. TCRdb passed the 5' RACE reads through MiXCR, listing each CDR3 protein once. This sample has about 600,000 distinct CDR3 sequences, with under 55% found just once. Sample: blood. All receptors come from a man at least 80 years old in good health.

This clonotype was seen a few times. The V call is TRBV20-1, the J call TRBJ2-5; D call uncertain. The V and J ends lost 0 bases and 5 bases respectively, with 16 bases between them. The CDR3 has 15 residues. From germline, CDR1 is DFQATT and CDR2 SNEGSKA (reference sequence). CDR3 coding DNA: TGCAGTGCTAGAGATTGGTTGTCGATCGGGGAGACCCAGTACTTC. Translating gives CSARDWLSIGETQYF.

The chain couples TRBV7-3 to TRBJ2-7; tentatively, D is TRBD1 (6 bases). This CDR3 spans 14 amino acids. Germline V lookup: CDR1 SGHTA, CDR2 FQGTGA. Trimming pared 5 bases from V and 4 bases from J, leaving 15 bases between. The CDR3 here is CASSVLTGLYEQYF. The CDR3 DNA reads TGTGCCAGCAGCGTTTTGACAGGTCTGTACGAGCAGTACTTC.

This clonotype was observed a handful of times. The chain joins TRBV20-1 to TRBJ2-3, with 9 bases aligning to TRBD2. The CDR3 extends over 14 amino acids. Germline assignment: CDR1 DFQATT and CDR2 SNEGSKA (reference sequence). Germline trimming cut 6 bases from V and 4 bases from J; bases unmatched to any gene: 8. CDR3 in amino acids: CSAPIRTSADTQYF. In DNA form, the CDR3 reads TGCAGTGCCCCGATCCGGACTAGCGCAGATACGCAGTATTTT.

As for this clonotype: Given a much more abundant clone one base away, this may be a read error. V is TRBV29-1 and J is TRBJ2-5; tentative D call: TRBD2 (5 bases). There are 12 residues in the CDR3. The germline gives CDR1 SQVTM, CDR2 ANQGSEA. CDR3 sequence reads: CSVELPGEIQYF. Here the CDR3 DNA reads TGCAGCGTTGAATTACCTGGGGAGATCCAGTACTTC.

The chain uses TRBV2 and TRBJ2-6; 7 bases map to TRBD1. CDR3 size: 17 residues. V trimming: 1 base; J trimming: 0 bases; junction bases outside the gene matches: 3. The germline gives CDR1 SNHLY, CDR2 FYNNEI. This CDR3 reads CASSEGQGFSGANVLTF. DNA of the CDR3: TGTGCCAGCAGTGAAGGACAGGGCTTCTCTGGGGCCAACGTCCTGACTTTC.

The chain employs TRBV6-5 and TRBJ2-6, with D maybe TRBD2 (5 bases). There are 15 residues in the CDR3. Trimming stripped 8 bases from V and 0 bases from J, with 11 bases between. The V gene's germline CDR1 is MNHEY and CDR2 SVGAGI. The CDR3 loop reads CASRMGSSGANVLTF. CDR3 DNA sequence: TGTGCCAGCCGGATGGGGAGCTCTGGGGCCAACGTCCTGACTTTC.

CDR3 in amino acids: CASSFEIQETQYF. The CDR3, as DNA: TGCGCCAGCAGCTTCGAGATACAAGAGACCCAGTACTTC. The chain joins TRBV5-1 to TRBJ2-5; D is unclear. Trimming removed 2 bases at V and 2 bases at J, with 7 bases between. Germline V gives CDR1 SGHRS, CDR2 YFSETQ. The CDR3 covers 13 residues.